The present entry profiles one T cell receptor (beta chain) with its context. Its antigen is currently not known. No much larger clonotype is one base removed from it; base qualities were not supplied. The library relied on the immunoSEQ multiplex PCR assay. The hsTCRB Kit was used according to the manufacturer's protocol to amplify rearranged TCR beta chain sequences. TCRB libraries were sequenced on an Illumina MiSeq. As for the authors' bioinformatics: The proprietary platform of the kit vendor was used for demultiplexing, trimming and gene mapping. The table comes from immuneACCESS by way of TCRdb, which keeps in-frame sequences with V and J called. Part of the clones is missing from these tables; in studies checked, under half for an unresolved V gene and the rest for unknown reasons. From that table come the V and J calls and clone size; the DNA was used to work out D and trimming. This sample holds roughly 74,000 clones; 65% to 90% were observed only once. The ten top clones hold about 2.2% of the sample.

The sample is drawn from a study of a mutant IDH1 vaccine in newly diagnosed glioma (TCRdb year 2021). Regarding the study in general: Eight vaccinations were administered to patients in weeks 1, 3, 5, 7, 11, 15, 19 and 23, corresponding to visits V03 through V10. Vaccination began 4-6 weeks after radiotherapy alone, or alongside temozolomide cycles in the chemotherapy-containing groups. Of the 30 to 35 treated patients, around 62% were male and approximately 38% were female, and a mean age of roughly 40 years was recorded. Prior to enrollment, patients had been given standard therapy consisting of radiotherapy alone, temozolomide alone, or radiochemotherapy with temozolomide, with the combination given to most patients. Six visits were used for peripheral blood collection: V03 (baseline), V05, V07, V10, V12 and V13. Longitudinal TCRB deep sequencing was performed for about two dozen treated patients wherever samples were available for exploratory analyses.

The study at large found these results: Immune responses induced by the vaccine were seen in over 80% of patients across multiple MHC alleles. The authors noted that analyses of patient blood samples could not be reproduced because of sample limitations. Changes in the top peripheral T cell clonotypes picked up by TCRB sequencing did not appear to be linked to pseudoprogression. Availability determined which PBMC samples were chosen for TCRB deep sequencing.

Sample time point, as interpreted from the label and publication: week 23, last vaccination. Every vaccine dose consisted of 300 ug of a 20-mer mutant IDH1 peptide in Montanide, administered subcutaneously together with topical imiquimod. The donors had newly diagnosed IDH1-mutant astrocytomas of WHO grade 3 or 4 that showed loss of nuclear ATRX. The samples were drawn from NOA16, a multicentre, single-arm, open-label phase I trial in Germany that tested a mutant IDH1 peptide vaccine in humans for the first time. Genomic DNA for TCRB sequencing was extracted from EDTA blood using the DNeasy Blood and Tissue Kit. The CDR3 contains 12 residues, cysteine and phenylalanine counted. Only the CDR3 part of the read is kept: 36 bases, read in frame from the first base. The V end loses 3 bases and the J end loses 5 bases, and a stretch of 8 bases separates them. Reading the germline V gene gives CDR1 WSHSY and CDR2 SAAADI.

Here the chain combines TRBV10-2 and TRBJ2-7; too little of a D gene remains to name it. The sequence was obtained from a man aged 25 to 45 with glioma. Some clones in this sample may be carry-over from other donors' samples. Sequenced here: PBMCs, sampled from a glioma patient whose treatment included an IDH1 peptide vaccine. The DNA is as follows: TGCGCCAGCAGTGATCAGCGTAACGAGCAGTACTTC. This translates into CASSDQRNEQYF.